This T cell receptor (beta chain) stems from a study of spatial heterogeneity in lung cancer. The wider study: There were, on average, more than 8.5 raw-read appearances for each unique TCR and UMI combination. Study-level findings and limits: Ubiquitous expanded tumor TCRs were observed in blood more at resection than follow-up.

Points on this clonotype: Its specificity is not known.

Time point: sample taken at primary tumor resection. The sequenced material consisted of unsorted whole RNA from tumor, nontumor lung or frozen PBMC. Donation came from around 77 patients with untreated early-stage non-small cell lung cancer. Unique molecular identifiers, one per molecule, were present on every TCR cDNA molecule. TCRdb itself ran the 5' RACE reads through MiXCR, one entry per CDR3 protein. The sample shows tens of thousands of distinct CDR3 sequences, less than 15% of them seen only once. This CDR3 has 14 amino acids. Germline values: CDR1 SNHLY, CDR2 FYNNEI. V lost 6 bases to trimming and J lost 10 bases; unmatched junction nucleotides: 12.

The rearrangement links TRBV2 to TRBJ2-1, with 7 bases fitting TRBD1. This receptor was taken from a male donor with early-stage non-small cell lung cancer. This specimen was PBMCs, taken at surgery. The CDR3 loop is CASSYTYGTEEQFF. The DNA of the CDR3 is TGTGCCAGCAGCTACACGTATGGGACAGAGGAGCAGTTCTTC.